The T cell receptor beta chain under discussion was sequenced for a study of cytomegalovirus exposure and HLA in healthy donors. J gave up 9 bases and V 1 base, and 8 bases lay outside the gene matches. Germline V gene lookup returns CDR1 MNHNY and CDR2 SVGAGI (reference sequence). The CDR3 is 16 amino acids. This clone showed up just once. The antigen remains unidentified. Primers for the PCR totalled 60 Vbeta and 13 Jbeta. Only in-frame clones appear in the TCRdb table, and some are missing; sequencing was by immunoSEQ multiplex PCR. The sample contains approximately 200,000 clones, over 70% of which appear only once. Regarding the study as a whole: Later analysis indicated greater clonal expansion among HLA-associated TCR beta chains than among equally common other chains.

The rearrangement uses TRBV6-6 and TRBJ1-6, with TRBD1 matching over 8 bases. Sequencing was performed on PBMCs. This TCR came from a woman aged 18-35 years in good health and CMV-seronegative. CDR3 DNA: TGTGCCAGCAGTTACTTCCCACAGGGGGGTAGTTCACCCCTCCACTTT. This gives the protein CASSYFPQGGSSPLHF.